This T cell receptor beta chain was identified in a study of Ad26.COV2.S vaccination and SARS-CoV-2 variants. Broader study findings: Spike-specific responses of CD8+ and CD4+ T cells were reported to display substantial breadth after vaccination. Vaccinees showed greater spike-specific TCR breadth than placebo recipients.

Assay: immunoSEQ multiplex PCR; the TCRdb copy retains only in-frame clones and omits some. Here the sample spans fewer than 100,000 clones, 82% being singletons. As regards this clone: Its antigen is undetermined.

Germline V gives CDR1 SGHAT, CDR2 FQNNGV. V dropped 3 bases and J dropped 9; count of bases not matched to a gene: 9. The CDR3 is 15 amino acids. Sample: peripheral blood, taken after recovery from COVID-19. The J gene is TRBJ2-1, the V gene TRBV11-2; 9 nucleotides line up with TRBD2. The sequence was obtained from a human donor who had recovered from COVID-19. This CDR3 reads CASSLGGRGGGEQFF. CDR3 nucleotides: TGTGCCAGCAGCTTGGGCGGGAGGGGAGGCGGTGAGCAGTTCTTC. Looking up the rest from reference TRBV11-2 and TRBJ2-1 gives the full variable domain: EAGVAQSPRYKIIEKRQSVAFWCNPISGHATLYWYQQILGQGPKLLIQFQNNGVVDDSQLPKDRFSAERLKGVDSTLKIQPAKLEDSAVYLCASSLGGRGGGEQFFGPGTRLTVL.